These T cell receptor beta chains were read from a single sample in a study of molecular identifiers for immune sequencing clone quantification. From the PCR reads, TCRdb called clonotypes with MiXCR, one entry per CDR3 protein. The data contain 490,000 or so distinct CDR3 sequences, about 20% of them singletons. Sequenced material: naive CD8+ T cells from blood, with Jurkat cell RNA spiked in. These receptors were collected from a human donor in good health. Some libraries in this study had Jurkat cell RNA spiked in. The CDR3 runs from the conserved cysteine through the conserved F or W.

V,CDR3
TRBV12-3/TRBV12-4,CARSANSHRDRGEKLFF
TRBV6-5,CASSLGLAGVNEQYF
TRBV19,CASKVGLHSNQPQHF
TRBV13,CATAGGNTEAFF
TRBV6-2/TRBV6-3,CASSPDSLGQYF
TRBV7-9,CASSPREGKADTQYF
TRBV29-1,CSVRGGVQETQYF
TRBV12-5,CASGATATSTDTQYF
TRBV2,CASSASGVSYEQYF
TRBV20-1,CSARGQGARGYTF
TRBV4-1,CASSQDGTGAYEQYF
TRBV6-5,CASSHQGAGSPLHF
TRBV9,CASSALGRGDEQYF
TRBV15,CAASRQPPGQGLYEQYF
TRBV6-2/TRBV6-3,CASSSRQVGSNQPQHF
TRBV7-2,CANSPSLSRFETRYF
TRBV15,CATSGRRGTGVTGELFF
TRBV5-6,CASSSRAGGGVGSYNEQFF
TRBV4-3,CASSPTWDSGANVLTF
TRBV4-1,CASSQDAQGKGVYGYTF
TRBV28,CASRDRYMNTEAFF
TRBV25-1,CASSDRDRGSYNEQFF
TRBV7-2,CASSLVSGEGNQPQHF
TRBV10-1,CASSGNGELFF